This T cell receptor (beta chain) originates from a study of regulatory T cells in long-lasting Graves disease. Time point defined: persistent/refractory GD, antithyroid drugs over 5 years with positive TRAb. PBMCs provided the RNA from which the TCR library was made. Trimming shortened V by 0 bases and J by 5 bases, and 14 bases separated the two germline ends. CDR1 and CDR2 from the germline V gene are MNHEY and SVGEGT. The CDR3 spans 16 residues. This clonotype was detected only a few times. With iRepertoire HTBI primers and Arm-PCR of CDR3 regions, TCR beta libraries were built. TCRdb reanalysed the multiplex PCR reads using MiXCR and keeps one entry per CDR3 protein. The sample comprises under 450,000 distinct CDR3 sequences, around 20% of which are singletons, and roughly 26% rests with the top ten.

Source: peripheral blood mononuclear cells (PBMCs), taken when the disease was refractory, from a patient treated with antithyroid drugs. The sequence was collected from a female donor with Graves disease. V and J are TRBV6-2 or TRBV6-3 and TRBJ1-5; no reliable D call. The CDR3 nucleotides are TGTGCCAGCAGTTACTCCCCAGCCGGATCAGATCAGCCCCAGCATTTT. This translates into CASSYSPAGSDQPQHF.